What follows describes a single TCR beta chain. More than 8 ml fresh peripheral blood yielded the PBMCs. Amplification of TCR beta CDR3 regions used RNA as the template. When the TCR CDR3 underwent first-round RT-PCR, the HTBI primer set was used. TCRdb re-called the multiplex PCR reads with MiXCR, one entry per CDR3 protein. Of 250,000 to 400,000 distinct CDR3 sequences in the sample, roughly an eighth were seen once. These data are taken from a study of T cells in Graves' hyperthyroidism and ophthalmopathy. This CDR3 region has 15 residues. CDR1 LNHDA and CDR2 SQIVND come from the germline V gene (reference sequence). Trimming removed 6 bases from V and 0 bases from J, with 11 bases in between.

Specimen: blood. The receptor was isolated from a woman aged 40 to 55 with Graves' ophthalmopathy. This chain joins TRBV19 and TRBJ2-2; D is ambiguous. This CDR3 is CASSPTFPNTGELFF. CDR3 in DNA: TGTGCCAGTAGCCCCACCTTCCCGAACACCGGGGAGCTGTTTTTT.